This record covers a single TCR beta chain. Its antigen is unidentified. Libraries were prepared by immunoSEQ multiplex PCR; TCRdb keeps only in-frame clonotypes and omits some of them. The sample has over 75,000 clones; 90% are singletons. The data originate from a study of PD-1 blockade in classical Hodgkin lymphoma. Time point here: cycle 4 day 1 (C4D1), after 5 to 7 weeks of nivolumab. Brentuximab vedotin exposure varied, and every patient relapsed after autologous stem cell transplantation. Germline lookup yields CDR1 SGHAT and CDR2 FQNNGV. V lost 10 bases, J lost 5 bases, and 8 bases lay in between. This CDR3 contains 10 residues. Regarding the study as a whole: CD4+ TCR diversity rose significantly by C4D1, and CD8+ TCR diversity did not. Prior to therapy, complete responders displayed diversity much like that of newly diagnosed patients.

Material: peripheral blood mononuclear cells (PBMCs), obtained before the fourth cycle of nivolumab. The sequence derives from a human donor with classical Hodgkin lymphoma. The chain has TRBV11-2 and TRBJ1-1; D perhaps matches TRBD1 (5 bases). CDR3 protein: CATRQTEAFF. The CDR3 nucleotides are TGTGCCACTCGACAGACTGAAGCTTTCTTT.